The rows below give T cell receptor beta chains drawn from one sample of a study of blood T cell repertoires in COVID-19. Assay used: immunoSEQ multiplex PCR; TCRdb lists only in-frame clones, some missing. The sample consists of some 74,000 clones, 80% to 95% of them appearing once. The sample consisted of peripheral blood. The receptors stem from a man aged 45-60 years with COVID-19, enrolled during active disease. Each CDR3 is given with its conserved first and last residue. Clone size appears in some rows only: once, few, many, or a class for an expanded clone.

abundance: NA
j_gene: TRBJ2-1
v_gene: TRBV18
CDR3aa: CASSPFELAGDNEQFF

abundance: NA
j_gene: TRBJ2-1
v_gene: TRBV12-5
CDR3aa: CASGLVWPPGNEQFF

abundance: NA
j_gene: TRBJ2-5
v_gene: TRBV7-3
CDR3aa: CASSTTGGSGETQYF

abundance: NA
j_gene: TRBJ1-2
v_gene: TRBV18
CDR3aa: CASSPRDRVTYGYTF

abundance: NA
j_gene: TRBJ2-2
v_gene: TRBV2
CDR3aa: CASKFRGNTGELFF

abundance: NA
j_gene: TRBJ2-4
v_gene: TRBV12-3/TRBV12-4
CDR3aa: CASTPGNGDIQYF

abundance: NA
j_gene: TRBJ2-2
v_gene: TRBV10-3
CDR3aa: CAIIKGLDRELFF

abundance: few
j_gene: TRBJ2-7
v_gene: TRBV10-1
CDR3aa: CARRGHFRYEQYF

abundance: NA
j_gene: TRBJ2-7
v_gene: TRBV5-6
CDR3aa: CASSLPGTEQYF

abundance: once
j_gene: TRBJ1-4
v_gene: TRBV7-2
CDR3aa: CASSLWQGGPTNEKLFF

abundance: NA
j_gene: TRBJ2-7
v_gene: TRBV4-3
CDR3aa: CASSQDNGDYEQYF

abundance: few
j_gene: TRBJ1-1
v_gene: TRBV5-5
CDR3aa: CASSRQGATEAFF

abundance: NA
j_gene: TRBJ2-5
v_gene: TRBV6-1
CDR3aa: CASSFSFQETQYF

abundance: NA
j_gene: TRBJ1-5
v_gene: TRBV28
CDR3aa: CASGAYSNQPQHF

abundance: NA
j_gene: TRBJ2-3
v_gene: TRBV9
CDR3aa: CASGGASGSPSTDTQYF

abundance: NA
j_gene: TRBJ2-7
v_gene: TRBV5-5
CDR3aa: CASSPHRESHEQYF

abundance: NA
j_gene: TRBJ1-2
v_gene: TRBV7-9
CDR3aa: CASSLTSVDYGYTF

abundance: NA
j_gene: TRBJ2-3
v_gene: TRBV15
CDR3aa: CATSRAGEGTDTQYF

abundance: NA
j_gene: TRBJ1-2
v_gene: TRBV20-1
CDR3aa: CSASTGASYGYTF

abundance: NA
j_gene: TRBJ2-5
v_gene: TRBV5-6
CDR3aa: CASSGDRTGEETQYF

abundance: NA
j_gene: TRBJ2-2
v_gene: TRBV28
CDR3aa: CASSFIGELFF

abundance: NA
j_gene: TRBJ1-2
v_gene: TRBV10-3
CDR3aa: CAITTGVGYGYTF

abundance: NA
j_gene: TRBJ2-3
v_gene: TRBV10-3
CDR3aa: CAISSGRRTDTQYF

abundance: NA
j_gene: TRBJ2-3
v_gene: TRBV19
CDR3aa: CASSSSQEAVADTQYF

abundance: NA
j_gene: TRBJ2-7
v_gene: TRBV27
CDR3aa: CASSFGGSREQYF

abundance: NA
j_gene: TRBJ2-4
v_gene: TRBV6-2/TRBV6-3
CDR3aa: CASSYSYGFSIQYF

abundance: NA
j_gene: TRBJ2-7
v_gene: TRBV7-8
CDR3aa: CASSSGQGDFYEQYF

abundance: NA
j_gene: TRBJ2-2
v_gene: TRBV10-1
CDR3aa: CASSAGAGELFF

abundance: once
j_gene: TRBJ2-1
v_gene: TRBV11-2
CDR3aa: CASTILSGRVNEQFF

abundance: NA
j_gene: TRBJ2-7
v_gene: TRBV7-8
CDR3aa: CASSLLEGHEQYF

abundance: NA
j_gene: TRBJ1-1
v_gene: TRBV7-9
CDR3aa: CASSLYRQGGNTEAFF

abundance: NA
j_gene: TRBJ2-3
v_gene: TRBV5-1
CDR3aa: CASNPRATSTDTQYF

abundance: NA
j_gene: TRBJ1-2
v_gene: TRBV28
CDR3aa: CASLLRGTYGYTF

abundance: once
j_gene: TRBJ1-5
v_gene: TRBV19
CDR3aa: CASTGQGGYQPQHF

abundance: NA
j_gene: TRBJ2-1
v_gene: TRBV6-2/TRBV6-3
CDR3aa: CASSYDSRRGNEQFF

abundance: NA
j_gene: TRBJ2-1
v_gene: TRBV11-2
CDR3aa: CASSLWSSGNPTGDNEQFF

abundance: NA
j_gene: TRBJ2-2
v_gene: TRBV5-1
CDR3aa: CASSLLREGGELFF

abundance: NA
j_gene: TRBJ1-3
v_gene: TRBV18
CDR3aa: CASSHLSSDSGNTIYF

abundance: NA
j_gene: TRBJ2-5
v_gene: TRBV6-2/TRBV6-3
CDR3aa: CASSSGTSDRETQYF

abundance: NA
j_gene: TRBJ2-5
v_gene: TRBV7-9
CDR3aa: CASSLRTGLWETQYF

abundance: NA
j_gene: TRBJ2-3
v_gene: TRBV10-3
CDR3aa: CAISPGDTDTQYF

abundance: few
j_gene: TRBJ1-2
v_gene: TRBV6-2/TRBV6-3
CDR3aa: CASSLSIGQDSYGYTF

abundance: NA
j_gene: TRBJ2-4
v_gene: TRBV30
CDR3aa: CAWSVRTLAKNIQYF

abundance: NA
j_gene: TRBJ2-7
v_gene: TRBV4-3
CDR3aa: CASSQSRLGSYEQYF

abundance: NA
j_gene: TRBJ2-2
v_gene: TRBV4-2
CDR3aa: CASRLGSGAENTGELFF

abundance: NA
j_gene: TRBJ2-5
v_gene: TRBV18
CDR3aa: CASSPLGSGIGETQYF

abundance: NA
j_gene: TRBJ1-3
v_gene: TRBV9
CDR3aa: CASSPGARGLGNTIYF

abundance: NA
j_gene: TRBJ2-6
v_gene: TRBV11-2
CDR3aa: CASTFSGANVLTF

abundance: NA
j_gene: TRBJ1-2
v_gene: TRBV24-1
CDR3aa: CATSDFPTGGYTF

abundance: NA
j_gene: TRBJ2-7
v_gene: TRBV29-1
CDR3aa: CSGGQGAYEQYF

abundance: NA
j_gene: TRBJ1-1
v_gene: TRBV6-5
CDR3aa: CASSRQQGTNTEAFF

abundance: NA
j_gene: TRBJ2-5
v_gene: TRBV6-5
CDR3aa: CASSVAGETQYF

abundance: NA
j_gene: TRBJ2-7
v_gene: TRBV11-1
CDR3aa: CASSPGLGLYEQYF

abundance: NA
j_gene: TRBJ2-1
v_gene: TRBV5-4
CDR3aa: CASSLESGLGGPGNEQFF

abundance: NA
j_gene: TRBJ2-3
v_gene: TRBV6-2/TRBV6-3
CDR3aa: CASSGSGASTDTQYF

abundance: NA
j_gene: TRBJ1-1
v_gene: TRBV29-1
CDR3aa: CSVIAGTEAFF

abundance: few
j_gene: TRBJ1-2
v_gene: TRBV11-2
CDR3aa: CASSTFRDSGYGYTF

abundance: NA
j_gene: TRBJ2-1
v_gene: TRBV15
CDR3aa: CATSRVPREALGGRYNEQFF

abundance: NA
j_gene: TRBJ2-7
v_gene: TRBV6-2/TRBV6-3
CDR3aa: CASSYRGNSYEQYF

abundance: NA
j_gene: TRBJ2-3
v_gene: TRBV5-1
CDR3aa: CASSFGPSTDTQYF